This TCR beta chain was captured in a study of metastatic and nonmetastatic thyroid tumors. Overall study context: Across blood and tumor or nodule tissue, repertoires from malignant and benign thyroid patients were compared with one another.

TCRdb re-called the PCR reads with MiXCR. The table includes approximately 17,000 clones, more than 20% detected once. A remark on this clone: Its antigen is not known. Other nucleotide sequences in the sample specify the same CDR3.

Study outcomes and limitations: Reported TCR beta diversity, measured in blood and tumor, was significantly higher for malignant thyroid tumors than for benign nodules.

There are 16 residues in the CDR3. From germline, CDR1 is MNHEY and CDR2 SVGEGT. The ends were cut back, 5 bases at V and 2 bases at J, with 15 bases in the middle. Each patient went into thyroid surgery without having received any treatment. The chain carries TRBV6-2 or TRBV6-3 and TRBJ2-2; D tentatively reads TRBD1 or TRBD2 (5 bases each). The receptor's source is a female donor with papillary thyroid cancer or a benign thyroid nodule (not recorded which). Some clones in this sample may be carry-over from other donors' samples. The sample was adjacent normal tissue. The CDR3 nucleotides read TGTGCCAGCAGTCTCCGGGCCGGGGCCAACACCGGGGAGCTGTTTTTT. Translated, it gives CASSLRAGANTGELFF.